Sequencing of this T cell receptor (beta chain) was carried out in a study of early T cells in non-severe SARS-CoV-2 infection. Looking at the study overall: Unsorted whole blood bulk RNA was sequenced, with unpaired chains.

The protocol attached unique molecular identifiers to individual cDNA molecules. TCRdb redid the calling of the 5' RACE reads with MiXCR, one entry per CDR3 protein. The sample contains tens of thousands of distinct CDR3 sequences, about 14% of which appear only once. There are 12 residues in the CDR3. Trimming removed 5 bases at V and 6 bases at J, with 13 bases between. The germline gives CDR1 SQVTM, CDR2 ANQGSEA. This sequence was found in an adult who was a healthcare worker with PCR-confirmed SARS-CoV-2 infection or an uninfected control (not recorded which). The genes are TRBV29-1 and TRBJ1-1, with D possibly matching TRBD1 (6 bases). Sequencing was performed on whole blood. The DNA of the CDR3 is TGCAGCGTTATTCAGGGGTCACCTGAAGCTTTCTTT. Translating gives CSVIQGSPEAFF.